This T cell receptor (beta chain) was sequenced during a study of radiotherapy plus CTLA-4 blockade in lung cancer. Measured with immunoSEQ multiplex PCR; TCRdb has only the in-frame clones, and not every one. The table has tens of thousands of clones, 70% to 90% seen once; the top ten hold 28%. This CDR3 contains 15 residues. Trimming took 3 bases from V and 3 from J; bases not matched to a gene: 8. Germline V lookup: CDR1 MDHEN, CDR2 SYDVKM. This clone has only one observation. Its antigen is not identified. Study-level points and caveats: Among blood TCR repertoires after radiotherapy plus ipilimumab, tumor-derived clones expanded. Early blood T cell clone changes and increased post-radiation serum interferon-beta were reportedly the strongest response predictors.

The receptor was derived from a human donor with non-small cell lung cancer whose response to radiotherapy plus ipilimumab could not be evaluated. This chain joins TRBV28 and TRBJ2-7, with 7 bases fitting TRBD2. The sequenced sample was peripheral blood, obtained from a patient treated with radiotherapy plus ipilimumab. The CDR3: CASSFPQGGYYEQYF. The DNA for the CDR3 is TGTGCCAGCAGTTTTCCCCAGGGAGGGTACTACGAGCAGTACTTC.